What follows are 7 T cell receptor beta chains derived from one specimen sequenced in a study of shared clonotypes between healthy human individuals. Measured with immunoSEQ multiplex PCR; TCRdb has only the in-frame clones, and not every one. The data show about 480,000 clones, roughly 79% seen once. The specimen was PBMCs. The receptors here all came from a woman in her thirties or forties in good health. Some clones in this sample may be carry-over from other donors' samples.

The chain recombines TRBV6-4 with TRBJ2-5; D tentatively reads TRBD1 or TRBD2 (5 bases each). The CDR3 totals 15 residues. From germline, CDR1 is MRHNA and CDR2 SNTAGT. V lost 3 bases and J lost 2, with 13 bases in between. CDR3 coding DNA: TGTGCCAGCAGTGAGAACCGGGGCCAACAAGAGACCCAGTACTTC. Translating it yields CASSENRGQQETQYF.

The rearrangement joins TRBV5-1 to TRBJ2-7; D assignment may be TRBD1 or TRBD2 (5 bases each). Trimming took 3 bases from V and 2 from J, leaving 15 bases between them. The CDR3 is made up of 15 amino acids. The germline CDR1 and CDR2 sequences are SGHRS and YFSETQ. CDR3 loop: CASSSGAGFAYEQYF. CDR3 sequence (DNA): TGCGCCAGCAGCTCCGGGGCAGGGTTTGCCTACGAGCAGTACTTC.

The CDR3 loop reads CAWRFKGYYNEQFF. Here the CDR3 DNA reads TGTGCCTGGAGGTTCAAGGGGTACTACAATGAGCAGTTCTTC. The J gene is TRBJ2-1, the V gene TRBV30; D is possibly TRBD1 (5 bases). V lost 3 bases and J 3 bases, leaving 12 bases between the germline ends. The CDR3 spans 14 residues. In germline, CDR1 is GTSNPN, CDR2 SVGIG (reference sequence).

This rearrangement joins TRBV6-1 to TRBJ2-2, with D perhaps matching TRBD2 (6 bases). There are 15 residues in the CDR3. Germline assignment: CDR1 MNHNS and CDR2 SASEGT. The V and J ends lost 6 bases and 6 bases respectively, with 17 bases between them. The CDR3 region has the DNA TGTGCCAGCAGGCCCCGGGTCGGGAGTGCCGGGGAGCTGTTTTTT. This encodes CASRPRVGSAGELFF.

The chain is built from TRBV5-4 and TRBJ2-1, with D possibly matching TRBD1 (6 bases). The germline V gene has CDR1 SGHNT and CDR2 YYREEE (reference sequence). V lost 8 bases and J lost 5, with 8 bases in between. The CDR3 is 11 amino acids. CDR3 region: CASAGDNEQFF. In DNA form, the CDR3 reads TGTGCCAGTGCAGGGGACAATGAGCAGTTCTTC.

V and J are TRBV4-2 and TRBJ1-3, with D unresolved. The CDR3 length is 16 residues. With 1 base removed from V and 0 bases from J, the gap between germline ends came to 10 bases. Germline assignment: CDR1 LGHNA and CDR2 YNFKEQ. The CDR3 region is CASSQGAGNSGNTIYF. The CDR3 nucleotides read TGTGCCAGCAGCCAAGGGGCAGGTAACTCTGGAAACACCATATATTTT.

The rearrangement links TRBV5-6 to TRBJ1-2; the D is unclear. This CDR3 comprises 15 residues. With 1 base removed from V and 7 bases from J, the gap between germline ends came to 17 bases. In germline, CDR1 is SGHDT, CDR2 YYEEEE. DNA for the CDR3: TGTGCCAGCAGCTTGAACGCACTCCAAGGGCTTGGCTACACCTTC. It translates to CASSLNALQGLGYTF. The full variable domain, completed using reference TRBV5-6 and TRBJ1-2, is DAGVTQSPTHLIKTRGQQVTLRCSPKSGHDTVSWYQQALGQGPQFIFQYYEEEERQRGNFPDRFSGHQFPNYSSELNVNALLLGDSALYLCASSLNALQGLGYTFGSGTRLTVV.